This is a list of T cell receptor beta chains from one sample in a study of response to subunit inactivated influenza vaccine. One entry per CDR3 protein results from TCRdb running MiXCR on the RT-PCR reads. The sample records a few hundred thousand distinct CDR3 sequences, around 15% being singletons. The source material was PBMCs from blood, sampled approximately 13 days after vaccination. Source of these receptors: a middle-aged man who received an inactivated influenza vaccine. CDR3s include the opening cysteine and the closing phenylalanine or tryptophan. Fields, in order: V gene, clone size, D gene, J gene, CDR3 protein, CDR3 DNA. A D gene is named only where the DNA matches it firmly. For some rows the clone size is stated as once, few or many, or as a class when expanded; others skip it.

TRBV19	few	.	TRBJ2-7	CASKIRGGYEQYF	TGTGCCAGTAAGATACGGGGCGGTTACGAGCAGTACTTC
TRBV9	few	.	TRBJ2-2	CASSRRGDPTGELFF	TGTGCCAGCAGCCGCAGGGGGGACCCCACCGGGGAGCTGTTTTTT
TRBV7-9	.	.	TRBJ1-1	CASSYAGSEAFF	TGTGCCAGCAGCTACGCAGGGTCTGAAGCTTTCTTT
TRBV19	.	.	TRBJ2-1	CASSRVAKDNEQFF	TGTGCCAGTAGTAGAGTAGCGAAAGACAATGAGCAGTTCTTC
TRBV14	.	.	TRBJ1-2	CASSQGQSYGGYTF	TGTGCCAGCAGCCAAGGGCAATCTTATGGCGGCTACACCTTC
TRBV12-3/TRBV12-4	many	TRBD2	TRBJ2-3	CASTPGTTGGDTQYF	TGTGCCAGCACGCCAGGGACTACCGGAGGGGATACGCAGTATTTT
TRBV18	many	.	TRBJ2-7	CASSSGTSYEQYF	TGTGCCAGCTCATCCGGGACGAGCTACGAGCAGTACTTC
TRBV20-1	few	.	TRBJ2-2	CSARRRANTGELFF	TGCAGTGCTAGAAGGAGGGCCAACACCGGGGAGCTGTTTTTT
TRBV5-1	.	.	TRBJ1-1	CASSSDQGNTEAFF	TGCGCCAGCAGCTCGGACCAGGGGAACACTGAAGCTTTCTTT
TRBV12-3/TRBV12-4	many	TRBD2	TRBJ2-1	CASSPIAGAPYNEQFF	TGTGCCAGCAGTCCTATAGCGGGAGCCCCCTACAATGAGCAGTTCTTC
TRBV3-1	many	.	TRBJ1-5	CASSQAGAPQHF	TGTGCCAGCAGCCAAGCCGGGGCGCCCCAGCATTTT
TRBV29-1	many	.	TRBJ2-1	CSGWGVAGFDEQFF	TGCAGCGGATGGGGGGTTGCGGGGTTCGATGAGCAGTTCTTC
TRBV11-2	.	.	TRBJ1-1	CASSLPAGQNTEAFF	TGTGCCAGCAGCTTACCCGCGGGACAGAACACTGAAGCTTTCTTT
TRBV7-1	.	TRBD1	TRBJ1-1	CASSSTGRAFF	TGTGCCAGCAGCTCGACAGGGAGAGCTTTCTTT
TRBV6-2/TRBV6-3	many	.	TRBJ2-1	CASSYLTGASSYNEQFF	TGTGCCAGCAGTTACTTAACGGGGGCCAGCTCCTACAATGAGCAGTTCTTC
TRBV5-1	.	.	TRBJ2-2	CASSLASVDTGELFF	TGCGCCAGCAGCTTGGCCTCCGTGGACACCGGGGAGCTGTTTTTT
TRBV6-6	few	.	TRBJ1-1	CASISAGATEAFF	TGTGCCAGCATCTCCGCAGGTGCCACTGAAGCTTTCTTT
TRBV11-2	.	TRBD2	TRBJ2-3	CASSSTSTPPIYTQYF	TGTGCCAGCAGCTCGACTAGCACCCCTCCCATTTATACGCAGTATTTT